The 6 T cell receptor beta chains below were found in one sample sequenced in a study of CD8+CD57+ T cells in acquired aplastic anemia. Patients sequenced had flow cytometry evidence of CD8+CD57+ cell expansion. CDR3 and TCR beta VDJ profiling relied on a genomic DNA template. TCRdb processed the reads anew with MiXCR; each CDR3 protein has one entry. The table shows about 150,000 distinct CDR3 sequences, with approximately 52% occurring only once. Sequencing was performed on sorted CD4+, CD8+, or CD8+CD57+ T cells (not recorded which) from PBMCs. These receptors all stem from a human donor with aplastic anemia.

In regard to this clonotype: The germline gene is not matched at one end of the junction; a read error may be the cause. This sequence joins TRBV7-8 and TRBJ1-3; 7 bases are shared with TRBD1. The CDR3 runs to 16 residues. Germline CDR1 reads SGHVS; CDR2 reads FQNEAQ. CDR3: CASGLVGGPSGNTIYF. DNA of the CDR3: TGTGCCAGCGGCTTAGTAGGGGGCCCCTCTGGGAACACCATATATTTT.

The chain recombines TRBV24-1 with TRBJ2-1; D not resolved. V gave up 7 bases and J gave up 8 bases, with 8 bases separating them. This CDR3 is built from 11 residues. CDR1 is KGHDR, CDR2 SFDVKD, per germline. The CDR3 DNA follows: TGTGCCACCAGCCTTCTGCATGAGCAGTTCTTC. Translation gives CATSLLHEQFF.

This clonotype was picked up many times. This chain uses TRBV13 with TRBJ2-5; 7 bases line up with TRBD1. Germline CDR1 is PRHDT and CDR2 is FYEKMQ (reference sequence). Unmatched junction bases numbered 4, after V lost 4 bases and J lost 2 bases. The CDR3 length is 14 residues. The CDR3 bases are TGTGCCAGCAGCTCCGGGACAGAGCAAGAGACCCAGTACTTC. Translated: CASSSGTEQETQYF. The entire variable domain, with the rest obtained from reference TRBV13 and TRBJ2-5, is as follows: AAGVIQSPRHLIKEKRETATLKCYPIPRHDTVYWYQQGPGQDPQFLISFYEKMQSDKGSIPDRFSAQQFSDYHSELNMSSLELGDSALYFCASSSGTEQETQYFGPGTRLLVL.

This rearrangement joins TRBV29-1 to TRBJ1-1; no clear D. The ends were cut back, 4 bases at V and 1 base at J, with 16 bases in the middle. Looked up from germline, CDR1 is SQVTM and CDR2 is ANQGSEA. The length of the CDR3 is 15 residues. CDR3 coding DNA: TGCAGCGTTGTTCCTTACGGCGCCGGGAACACTGAAGCTTTCTTT. It is translated as CSVVPYGAGNTEAFF.

This clonotype was seen a handful of times. This chain connects TRBV28 to TRBJ2-7; TRBD2 aligns across 8 bases. This CDR3 comprises 16 residues. Trimming took 5 bases from V and 3 from J; bases not matched to a gene: 12. Per the germline V gene, CDR1 is MDHEN and CDR2 is SYDVKM. The CDR3 region is CASSPRIAGLLYEQYF. DNA of the CDR3: TGTGCCAGCAGTCCGAGAATAGCGGGGCTCCTCTACGAGCAGTACTTC.

This clonotype was seen ten or more times. CDR3 sequence (DNA): TGCAGCGTTGGGGGGCAGGGAGCTAACTATGGCTACACCTTC. Amino acids: CSVGGQGANYGYTF. The chain links TRBV29-1 to TRBJ1-2; perhaps TRBD1 as D (6 bases). The CDR3 has 14 amino acids. The germline V and J ends were trimmed by 4 bases and 0 bases, with 12 bases remaining between them. Germline CDR1 and CDR2: SQVTM and ANQGSEA.